The clone carrying this TCR beta chain was counted a single time. Antigen unknown. The CDR3 has 15 residues. The germline V gene has CDR1 SGHRS and CDR2 YFSETQ. Between the trimmed V and J ends, which lost 3 bases and 3 bases, there was a span of 16 bases. The sample originates from a study of vaccination and CD4 T cells after COVID-19. Study in general: Participants were vaccinated with two doses, given as either BNT162b2 or mRNA-1273 vaccine. Stimulation of cells relied on overlapping spike peptides derived from SARS-CoV-2, HCoV-NL63, HCoV-OC43 and HCoV-229E. A median of approximately 100 days (range 35 to 161) separated diagnosis from post-COVID sampling.

Once obtained from cultured CD4+ T cells, the DNA was sequenced using the Oncomine TCR Beta short-read assay. TCRdb used MiXCR to reprocess the PCR reads, holding one entry per CDR3 protein. The table lists about 15,000 distinct CDR3 sequences, 75% to 80% of them singletons, with about 8.9% in the top ten. The treatment denotes: roughly ten-day PBMC culture with coronavirus spike peptide pools or control peptides (ViraFEST assay). The receptor comes from a human donor who received a COVID-19 vaccine. The sample in question was CD4+ T cells from blood, cultured in vitro, obtained after SARS-CoV-2 vaccination. This chain connects TRBV5-1 to TRBJ2-7, with a weak D call TRBD1 (8 bases). In DNA, the CDR3 is TGCGCCAGCAGCTGGACAGGGAGGGAAAACTACGAGCAGTACTTC. Amino acid sequence: CASSWTGRENYEQYF.